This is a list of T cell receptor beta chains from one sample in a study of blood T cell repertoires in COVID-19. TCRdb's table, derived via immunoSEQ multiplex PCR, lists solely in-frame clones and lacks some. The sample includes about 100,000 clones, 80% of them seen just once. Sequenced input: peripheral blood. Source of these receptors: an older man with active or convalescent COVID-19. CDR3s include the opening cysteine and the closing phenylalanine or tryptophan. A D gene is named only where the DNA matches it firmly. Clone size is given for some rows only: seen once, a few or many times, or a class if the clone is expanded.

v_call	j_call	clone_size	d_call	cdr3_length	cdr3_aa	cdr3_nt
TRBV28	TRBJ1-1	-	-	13	CASSLRGNTEAFF	TGTGCCAGCAGTTTACGGGGGAACACTGAAGCTTTCTTT
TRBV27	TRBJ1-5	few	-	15	CASSPDSRGNQPQHF	TGTGCCAGCAGTCCCGACAGTAGGGGCAATCAGCCCCAGCATTTT
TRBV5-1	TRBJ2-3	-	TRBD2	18	CASSLALAGGLSTDTQYF	TGCGCCAGCAGCTTAGCACTAGCGGGGGGCCTATCCACAGATACGCAGTATTTT
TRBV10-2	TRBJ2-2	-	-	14	CASSESGWGGELFF	TGCGCCAGCAGTGAAAGCGGTTGGGGCGGGGAGCTGTTTTTT
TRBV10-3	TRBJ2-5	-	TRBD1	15	CAISGGQRIEETQYF	TGTGCCATCAGTGGGGGACAGCGGATCGAGGAGACCCAGTACTTC
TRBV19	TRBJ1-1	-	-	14	CASSIKAGSTEAFF	TGTGCCAGTAGTATAAAGGCGGGGAGCACTGAAGCTTTCTTT
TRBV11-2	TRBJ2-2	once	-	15	CASSFGRGVTGELFF	TGTGCCAGCAGCTTCGGCAGGGGGGTCACCGGGGAGCTGTTTTTT
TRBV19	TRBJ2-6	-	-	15	CASHQGWFGANVLTF	TGTGCCAGTCACCAGGGTTGGTTTGGGGCCAACGTCCTGACTTTC
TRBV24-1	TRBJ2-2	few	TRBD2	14	CATSSGTNTGELFF	TGTGCCACCAGTAGCGGGACGAACACCGGGGAGCTGTTTTTT
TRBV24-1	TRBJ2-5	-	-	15	CATSDRGRAQETQYF	TGTGCCACCAGTGACCGCGGGCGGGCTCAAGAGACCCAGTACTTC
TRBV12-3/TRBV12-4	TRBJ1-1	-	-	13	CASSVAWVSEAFF	TGTGCCAGCAGCGTAGCCTGGGTGTCTGAAGCTTTCTTT
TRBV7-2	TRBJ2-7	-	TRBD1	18	CASSLAGARQGVSYEQYF	TGTGCCAGCAGCTTAGCGGGGGCACGACAGGGGGTCTCCTACGAGCAGTACTTC
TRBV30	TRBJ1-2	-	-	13	CACPPGTNYGYTF	TGTGCCTGCCCGCCGGGGACTAACTATGGCTACACCTTC
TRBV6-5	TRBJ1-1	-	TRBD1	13	CASSSAGGTEAFF	TGTGCCAGCAGTTCCGCAGGGGGAACTGAAGCTTTCTTT
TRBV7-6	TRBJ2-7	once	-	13	CASSPREGGEQYF	TGTGCCAGCAGCCCAAGGGAGGGGGGCGAGCAGTACTTC
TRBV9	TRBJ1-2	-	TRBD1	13	CASSVGTGDGYTF	TGTGCCAGCAGCGTCGGGACAGGGGATGGCTACACCTTC
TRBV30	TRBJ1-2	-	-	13	CAGGPPGNYGYTF	TGTGCCGGGGGACCTCCAGGGAACTATGGCTACACCTTC
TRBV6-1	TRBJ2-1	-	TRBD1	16	CASSDPGQGAGNEQFF	TGTGCCAGCAGTGACCCCGGACAGGGGGCGGGGAATGAGCAGTTCTTC
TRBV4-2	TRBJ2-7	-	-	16	CASSQDVGSSYDEQYF	TGTGCCAGCAGCCAAGATGTGGGGAGCTCCTATGACGAGCAGTACTTC
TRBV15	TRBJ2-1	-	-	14	CATSSSRSYNEQFF	TGTGCCACCAGCAGCTCGCGGAGTTACAATGAGCAGTTCTTC
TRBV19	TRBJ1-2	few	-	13	CASSTTVSYGYTF	TGTGCCAGTAGTACGACAGTATCCTATGGCTACACCTTC
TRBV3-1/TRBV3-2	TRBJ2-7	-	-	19	CASSPPVSSASGSSYEQYF	TGTGCCAGCAGCCCCCCAGTGTCTAGCGCGAGTGGGTCGTCCTACGAGCAGTACTTC
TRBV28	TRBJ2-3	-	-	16	CASSSQTETSTDTQYF	TGTGCCAGCAGTTCCCAGACCGAGACTAGCACAGATACGCAGTATTTT
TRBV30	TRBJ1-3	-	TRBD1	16	CAWSEGPTGAGNTIYF	TGTGCCTGGAGTGAAGGGCCGACAGGGGCAGGAAACACCATATATTTT
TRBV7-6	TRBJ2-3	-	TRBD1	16	CASSLGGTGGTDTQYF	TGTGCCAGCAGCTTAGGAGGGACAGGGGGAACAGATACGCAGTATTTT
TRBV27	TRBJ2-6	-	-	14	CASTAGSGANVLTF	TGTGCCAGCACCGCAGGCTCTGGGGCCAACGTCCTGACTTTC
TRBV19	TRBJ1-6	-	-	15	CASNSGSSYNSPLHF	TGTGCCAGTAACTCGGGTAGCTCCTATAATTCACCCCTCCACTTT
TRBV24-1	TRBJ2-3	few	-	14	CATRGGLDTDTQYF	TGTGCCACCAGGGGGGGATTGGACACAGATACGCAGTATTTT
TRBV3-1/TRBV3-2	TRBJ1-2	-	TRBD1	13	CASSQQGVVGYTF	TGTGCCAGCAGCCAACAGGGGGTGGTTGGCTACACCTTC
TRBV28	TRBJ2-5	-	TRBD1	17	CASSSRWGTGVQETQYF	TGTGCCAGCAGTTCCCGTTGGGGGACAGGGGTGCAAGAGACCCAGTACTTC
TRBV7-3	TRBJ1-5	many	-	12	CASSPPGWPQHF	TGTGCCAGCAGCCCGCCAGGATGGCCCCAGCATTTT
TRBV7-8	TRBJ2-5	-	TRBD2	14	CASRLAGGGETQYF	TGTGCCAGCAGACTAGCGGGGGGAGGGGAGACCCAGTACTTC
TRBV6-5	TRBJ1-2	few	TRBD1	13	CASTTGQGRGYTF	TGTGCCAGCACCACCGGACAGGGAAGGGGCTACACCTTC
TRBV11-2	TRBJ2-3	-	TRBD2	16	CASSLRGTSGGDTQYF	TGTGCCAGCAGCTTAAGGGGGACTAGCGGGGGCGATACGCAGTATTTT
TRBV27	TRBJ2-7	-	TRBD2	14	CASSFWASGYEQYF	TGTGCCAGCAGTTTCTGGGCTAGCGGCTACGAGCAGTACTTC
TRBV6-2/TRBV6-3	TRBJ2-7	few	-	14	CASSSRVLHWEQYF	TGTGCCAGCAGTTCCAGGGTGCTCCATTGGGAGCAGTACTTC
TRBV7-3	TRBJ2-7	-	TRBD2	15	CASSLAREGPYEQYF	TGTGCCAGCAGCTTAGCGCGGGAGGGCCCCTACGAGCAGTACTTC
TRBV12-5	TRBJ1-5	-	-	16	CASAPFGGFSNQPQHF	TGTGCTAGTGCCCCCTTCGGGGGGTTCTCTAATCAGCCCCAGCATTTT
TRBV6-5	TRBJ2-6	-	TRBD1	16	CASSYGTGTGANVLTF	TGTGCCAGCAGTTACGGGACAGGGACTGGGGCCAACGTCCTGACTTTC
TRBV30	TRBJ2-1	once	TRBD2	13	CAWSGGLAHEQFF	TGTGCCTGGAGTGGAGGACTAGCTCATGAGCAGTTCTTC
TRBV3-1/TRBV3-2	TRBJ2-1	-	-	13	CASSRSSYNEQFF	TGTGCCAGCAGCCGGAGCTCCTACAATGAGCAGTTCTTC
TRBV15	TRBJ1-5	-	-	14	CATSGLTGVQPQHF	TGTGCCACCAGCGGACTGACAGGAGTTCAGCCCCAGCATTTT
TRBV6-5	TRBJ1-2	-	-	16	CASSYVPEGDNYGYTF	TGTGCCAGCAGTTACGTCCCTGAAGGGGATAACTATGGCTACACCTTC
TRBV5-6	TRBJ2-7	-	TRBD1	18	CASSLRSELGQGIYEQYF	TGTGCCAGCAGCTTGCGATCTGAATTGGGACAGGGAATTTACGAGCAGTACTTC
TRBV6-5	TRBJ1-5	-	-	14	CASSYSGGNQPQHF	TGTGCCAGCAGTTACTCCGGAGGGAATCAGCCCCAGCATTTT
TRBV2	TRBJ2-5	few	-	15	CASSESVRYQETQYF	TGTGCCAGCAGTGAGTCTGTCAGGTACCAAGAGACCCAGTACTTC
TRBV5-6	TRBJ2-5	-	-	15	CASSLGAGTAGTQYF	TGTGCCAGCAGCTTGGGGGCCGGGACAGCGGGGACCCAGTACTTC
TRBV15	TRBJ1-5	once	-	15	CATSRVTVSNQPQHF	TGTGCCACCAGCAGAGTAACAGTCTCTAATCAGCCCCAGCATTTT
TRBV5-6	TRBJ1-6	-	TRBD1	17	CASSLAGTGGYNSPLHF	TGTGCCAGCAGCTTGGCGGGCACAGGGGGCTATAATTCACCCCTCCACTTT
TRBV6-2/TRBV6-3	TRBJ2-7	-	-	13	CASSYSGTGEQYF	TGTGCCAGCAGTTACTCTGGCACGGGCGAGCAGTACTTC